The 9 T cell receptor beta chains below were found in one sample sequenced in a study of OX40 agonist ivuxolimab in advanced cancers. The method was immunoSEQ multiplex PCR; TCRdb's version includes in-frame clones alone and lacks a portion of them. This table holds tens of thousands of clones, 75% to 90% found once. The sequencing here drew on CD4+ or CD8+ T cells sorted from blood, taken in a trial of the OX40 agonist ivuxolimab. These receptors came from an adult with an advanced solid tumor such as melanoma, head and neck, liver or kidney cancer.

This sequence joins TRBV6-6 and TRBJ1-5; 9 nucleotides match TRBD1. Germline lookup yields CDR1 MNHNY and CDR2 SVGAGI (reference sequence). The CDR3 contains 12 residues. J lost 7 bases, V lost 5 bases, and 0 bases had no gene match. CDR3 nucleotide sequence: TGTGCCAGCAGTACAGGGGGCCAGCCCCAGCATTTT. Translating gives CASSTGGQPQHF.

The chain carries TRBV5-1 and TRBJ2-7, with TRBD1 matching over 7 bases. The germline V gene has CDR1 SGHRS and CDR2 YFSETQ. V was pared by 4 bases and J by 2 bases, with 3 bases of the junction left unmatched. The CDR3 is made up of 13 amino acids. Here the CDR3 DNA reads TGCGCCAGCAGCCCGGGGACAGCCTACGAGCAGTACTTC. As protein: CASSPGTAYEQYF. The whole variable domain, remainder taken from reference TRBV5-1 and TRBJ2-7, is KAGVTQTPRYLIKTRGQQVTLSCSPISGHRSVSWYQQTPGQGLQFLFEYFSETQRNKGNFPGRFSGRQFSNSRSEMNVSTLELGDSALYLCASSPGTAYEQYFGPGTRLTVT.

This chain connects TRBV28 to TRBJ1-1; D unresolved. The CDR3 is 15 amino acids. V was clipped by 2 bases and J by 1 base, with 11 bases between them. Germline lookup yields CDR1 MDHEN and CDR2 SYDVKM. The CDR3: CASSLVVATNTEAFF. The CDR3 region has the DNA TGTGCCAGCAGTTTAGTAGTGGCTACGAACACTGAAGCTTTCTTT.

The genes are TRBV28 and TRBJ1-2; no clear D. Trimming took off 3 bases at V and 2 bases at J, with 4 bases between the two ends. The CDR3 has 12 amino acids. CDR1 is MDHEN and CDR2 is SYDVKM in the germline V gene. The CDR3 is CASSFGNYGYTF. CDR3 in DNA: TGTGCCAGCAGTTTCGGGAACTATGGCTACACCTTC.

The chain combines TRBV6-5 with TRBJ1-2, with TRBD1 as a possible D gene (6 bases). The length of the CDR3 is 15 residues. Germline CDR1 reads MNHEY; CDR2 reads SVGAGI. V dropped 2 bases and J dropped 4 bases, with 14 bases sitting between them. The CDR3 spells CASSYGGGQIYGYTF. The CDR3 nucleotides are TGTGCCAGCAGTTACGGGGGGGGGCAGATCTATGGCTACACCTTC.

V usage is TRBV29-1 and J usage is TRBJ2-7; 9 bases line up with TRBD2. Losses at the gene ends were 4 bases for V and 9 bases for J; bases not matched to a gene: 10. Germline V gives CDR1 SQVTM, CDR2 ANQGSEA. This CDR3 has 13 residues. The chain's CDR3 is CSVGDSGSSVQYF. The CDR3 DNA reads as TGCAGCGTTGGTGATAGCGGGAGTTCAGTGCAGTACTTC.

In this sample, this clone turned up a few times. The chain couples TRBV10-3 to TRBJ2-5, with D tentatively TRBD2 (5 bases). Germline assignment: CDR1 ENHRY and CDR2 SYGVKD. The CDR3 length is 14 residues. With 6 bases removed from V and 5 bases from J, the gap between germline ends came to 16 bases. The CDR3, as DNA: TGTGCCATCAGCCCCGTAGGAGGACGGGAGACCCAGTACTTC. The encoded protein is CAISPVGGRETQYF.

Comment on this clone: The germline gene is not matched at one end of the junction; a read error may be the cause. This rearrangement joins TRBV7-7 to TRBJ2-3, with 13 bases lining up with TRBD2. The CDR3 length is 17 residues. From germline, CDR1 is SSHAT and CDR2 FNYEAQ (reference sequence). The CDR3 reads CASSPGLAGYGTDTQYF. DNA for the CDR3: TGTGCTAGCAGCCCGGGACTAGCGGGGTATGGCACAGATACGCAGTATTTT. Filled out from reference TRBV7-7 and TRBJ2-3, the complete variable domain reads GAGVSQSPRYKVTKRGQDVTLRCDPISSHATLYWYQQALGQGPEFLTYFNYEAQPDKSGLPSDRFSAERPEGSISTLTIQRTEQRDSAMYRCASSPGLAGYGTDTQYFGPGTRLTVL.

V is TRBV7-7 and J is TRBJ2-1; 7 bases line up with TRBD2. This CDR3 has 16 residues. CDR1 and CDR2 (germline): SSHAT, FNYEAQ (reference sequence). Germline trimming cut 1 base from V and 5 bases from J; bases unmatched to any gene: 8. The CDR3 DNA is TGTGCCAGCAGCTTAGGTGGCGGGAGAGACCACAATGAGCAGTTCTTC. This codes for CASSLGGGRDHNEQFF.